The 24 T cell receptor beta chains reported below all come from one sample, sequenced in a study of T cells in Graves' hyperthyroidism and ophthalmopathy. There were TCR beta CDR3 regions amplified from RNA transcripts. In the first-round RT-PCR of the TCR CDR3, the HTBI primer set was used. TCRdb called the multiplex PCR reads again in MiXCR, with one record for every CDR3 protein. This sample has roughly 100,000 distinct CDR3 sequences, with 35% to 45% found just once. Sequences were obtained from peripheral blood or thyroid tissue (not recorded which). These receptors all stem from a woman in her twenties or thirties with Graves' hyperthyroidism.

The gene calls are TRBV19 and TRBJ2-7; 11 nucleotides line up with TRBD1. CDR1 and CDR2 from the germline V gene are LNHDA and SQIVND (reference sequence). This CDR3 region has 13 residues. V was pared by 5 bases and J by 5 bases, with 2 bases of the junction left unmatched. The CDR3 DNA follows: TGTGCCAGTAGTCGGACAGGGGGCAACGAGCAGTACTTC. Translation gives CASSRTGGNEQYF.

The chain recombines TRBV2 with TRBJ1-4, with TRBD1 identical over 9 bases. Germline CDR1 SNHLY, CDR2 FYNNEI. The ends lost 5 bases at V and 8 bases at J; junction bases unmatched: 12. The CDR3 spans 16 residues. Here the CDR3 reads CASSHRPGTGKEKLFF. The CDR3 DNA reads as TGTGCCAGCAGTCATCGTCCCGGGACAGGGAAGGAAAAACTGTTTTTT.

This sequence joins TRBV5-1 and TRBJ1-6; no reliable D call. CDR3 length: 14 amino acids. Trimming cost V 0 bases and J 7 bases, with 8 bases left between them. CDR1 SGHRS and CDR2 YFSETQ come from the germline V gene. The DNA for the CDR3 is TGCGCCAGCAGCTTGGCAAAAGAGAATTCACCCCTCCACTTT. This translates into CASSLAKENSPLHF.

The J gene is TRBJ2-3, the V gene TRBV7-6; D may be TRBD2 (5 bases). This CDR3 has 15 amino acids. The V end was cut by 5 bases, the J end by 2 bases, with 14 bases between. Germline values: CDR1 SGHVS, CDR2 FNYEAQ. CDR3 loop: CASSPASTNTDTQYF. The CDR3 DNA reads TGTGCCAGCAGCCCGGCGTCGACTAACACAGATACGCAGTATTTT.

This clonotype was counted at least ten times. The rearrangement links TRBV7-3 to TRBJ2-2; 8 bases line up with TRBD2. Unmatched junction bases numbered 11, after V lost 1 base and J lost 4 bases. The CDR3 is made up of 18 amino acids. Germline-derived CDR1 and CDR2 are SGHTA and FQGTGA. The CDR3 protein is CASSLSPTLAGGTGELFF. The CDR3 DNA sequence: TGTGCCAGCAGCTTAAGTCCGACTCTGGCGGGAGGCACCGGGGAGCTGTTTTTT. The full variable domain, rest sourced from reference TRBV7-3 and TRBJ2-2, is GAGVSQTPSNKVTEKGKYVELRCDPISGHTALYWYRQSLGQGPEFLIYFQGTGAADDSGLPNDRFFAVRPEGSVSTLKIQRTERGDSAVYLCASSLSPTLAGGTGELFFGEGSRLTVL.

This chain uses TRBV2 with TRBJ2-2; D ambiguous. This CDR3 comprises 18 residues. Germline-derived CDR1 and CDR2 are SNHLY and FYNNEI. V lost 8 bases, J lost 0 bases, and 22 bases lay in between. This CDR3 reads CASRMGLIRWANTGELFF. CDR3 nucleotide sequence: TGTGCCAGCCGAATGGGCCTTATCCGTTGGGCGAACACCGGGGAGCTGTTTTTT.

The V and J genes are TRBV9 and TRBJ2-5, with TRBD1 identical over 7 bases. Per the germline V gene, CDR1 is SGDLS and CDR2 is YYNGEE. The CDR3 has 13 residues. Trimming removed 4 bases from V and 5 bases from J; junction bases left unmatched: 5. The CDR3 is CASSQDRAETQYF. The CDR3 DNA is TGTGCCAGCAGCCAAGACAGGGCCGAGACCCAGTACTTC.

The table lists this clonotype with a count of one. Mismatch with germline at one junction end may stem from a read error. This chain uses TRBV15 with TRBJ1-2; a possible D gene is TRBD1 (5 bases). CDR1 is LNHNV, CDR2 YYDKDF, per germline (reference sequence). There are 14 residues in the CDR3. CDR3 bases: TGTGCCACCAGCAGAGATTGGAGGAGGGGCGGCTACGCCTTC. This gives the protein CATSRDWRRGGYAF.

In regard to this clonotype: Mismatch with germline at one junction end may stem from a read error. V usage is TRBV10-3 and J usage is TRBJ2-5, with 10 bases matching TRBD2. The CDR3 covers 15 residues. Germline assignment: CDR1 ENHRY and CDR2 SYGVKD. The CDR3 bases are TGTGCCACCAGTGATTGGACTAGCGGTGGGGAGACCCAGTACTTC. Translating it yields CATSDWTSGGETQYF.

V gene TRBV4-3 combines with J gene TRBJ2-7; D is unresolved. This CDR3 is 15 amino acids long. The V and J ends lost 4 bases and 0 bases respectively, with 13 bases between them. Looked up from germline, CDR1 is LGHNA and CDR2 is YSLEER. The CDR3 loop reads CASSRDRHSSYEQYF. In DNA form, the CDR3 reads TGCGCCAGCAGCCGAGATAGGCACAGCTCCTACGAGCAGTACTTC.

This clonotype turned up a few times. Since a much larger clone is just one base distant, this may be a read error. V is TRBV12-3 or TRBV12-4 and J is TRBJ2-5, with D possibly TRBD2 on 6 matching bases. V lost 3 bases and J 5 bases, leaving 13 bases between the germline ends. CDR3 length: 14 residues. The CDR3 here is CASSLGTGRETQYF. The CDR3 region has the DNA TGTGCCAGCAGTTTGGGCACGGGGAGGGAGACCCAGTACTTC.

This clonotype was counted many times. The CDR3: CASHRGPGQPQHF. The CDR3 nucleotides are TGCGCCAGCCACAGGGGTCCTGGTCAGCCCCAGCATTTT. The V call is TRBV5-1, the J call TRBJ1-5, with 7 bases identical to TRBD1. The germline V gene has CDR1 SGHRS and CDR2 YFSETQ. CDR3 length: 13 amino acids. J gave up 6 bases and V 7 bases, and 7 bases lay outside the gene matches.

This clonotype was detected many times. This CDR3 is CASSFLTLTLQYF. In DNA, the CDR3 is TGTGCCAGCAGCTTCTTGACTCTTACGCTGCAGTACTTC. The V call is TRBV5-6, the J call TRBJ2-7; no definite D call. The germline CDR1 and CDR2 sequences are SGHDT and YYEEEE. The CDR3 is 13 amino acids. With 2 bases removed from V and 9 bases from J, the gap between germline ends came to 15 bases.

This clonotype occurred many times. The V and J genes are TRBV12-3 or TRBV12-4 and TRBJ2-3; maybe TRBD1 (6 bases). The CDR3 loop spans 15 amino acids. The V end lost 5 bases, the J end lost 0 bases, and 12 bases lay between the germline ends. The CDR3 region is CASSQQGTSTDTQYF. CDR3 DNA sequence: TGTGCCAGCAGTCAACAGGGAACTAGCACAGATACGCAGTATTTT.

In this sample, this clonotype turned up many times. This chain connects TRBV10-3 to TRBJ2-7; TRBD2 matches 9 bases. The CDR3 has 13 amino acids. CDR1 is ENHRY, CDR2 SYGVKD, per germline. Losses at the gene ends were 10 bases for V and 10 bases for J; bases not matched to a gene: 14. CDR3 residues: CASWGVAGDGQYF. CDR3 coding DNA: TGTGCCAGCTGGGGGGTAGCGGGAGACGGACAGTACTTC.

This clonotype was counted a few times. The chain uses TRBV10-2 and TRBJ2-5, with a weak D call TRBD2 (7 bases). V lost 3 bases, J lost 5 bases, and 16 bases lay in between. The CDR3 extends over 15 amino acids. Germline values: CDR1 WSHSY, CDR2 SAAADI. CDR3 sequence (DNA): TGCGCCAGCAGTGAAGAAGGGGGAGGGGGGGAGACCCAGTACTTC. Its protein product is CASSEEGGGGETQYF.

This clonotype has a count of ten or more. This sequence joins TRBV7-9 and TRBJ1-1; D unresolved. V was pared by 0 bases and J by 11 bases, with 7 bases between. Germline lookup yields CDR1 SEHNR and CDR2 FQNEAQ (reference sequence). CDR3 length: 11 residues. The CDR3 DNA sequence: TGTGCCAGCAGCTTAGCCGCCAGGGCTTTCTTT. Residues: CASSLAARAFF.

This clonotype has ten or more counts. The CDR3 reads CASSHPSEGTSLDGYTF. The CDR3 DNA sequence: TGCGCCAGCAGCCATCCCTCCGAGGGGACCTCTTTGGATGGCTACACCTTC. The chain is built from TRBV4-1 and TRBJ1-2; perhaps TRBD1 as D (5 bases). The germline CDR1 and CDR2 sequences are MGHRA and YSYEKL. The CDR3 consists of 17 residues. With 3 bases removed from V and 6 bases from J, the gap between germline ends came to 23 bases.

This clonotype was seen once. CDR3 loop: CASSLEPTGTSKTQYF. The CDR3 DNA sequence: TGTGCCAGCAGCTTAGAACCGACAGGGACGTCAAAGACCCAGTACTTC. This chain connects TRBV11-2 to TRBJ2-5; TRBD1 aligns across 7 bases. This CDR3 has 16 residues. Trimming removed 0 bases from V and 6 bases from J; junction bases left unmatched: 10. CDR1 and CDR2 from the germline V gene are SGHAT and FQNNGV.

This clonotype showed up many times. The chain employs TRBV28 and TRBJ1-6; no reliable D call. CDR3 length: 14 amino acids. The V and J ends lost 4 bases and 10 bases respectively, with 14 bases between them. CDR1 is MDHEN, CDR2 SYDVKM, per germline. The DNA of the CDR3 is TGTGCCAGCAGTTCCACCTTCCCATGGTCACCCCTCCACTTT. This codes for CASSSTFPWSPLHF.

The chain has TRBV11-1 and TRBJ2-5, with 9 bases identical to TRBD1. Germline V CDR1 and CDR2: SGHAT, FQDESV (reference sequence). This CDR3 has 16 residues. V dropped 5 bases and J dropped 10; count of bases not matched to a gene: 17. The CDR3 DNA reads TGTGCCAGCAGCGAGCGACCGGGACAGGGTGCACGGGGCCAGTACTTC. Translated, it gives CASSERPGQGARGQYF. The whole variable domain, remainder taken from reference TRBV11-1 and TRBJ2-5, is EAEVAQSPRYKITEKSQAVAFWCDPISGHATLYWYRQILGQGPELLVQFQDESVVDDSQLPKDRFSAERLKGVDSTLKIQPAELGDSAMYLCASSERPGQGARGQYFGPGTRLLVL.

This clonotype was recorded many times. The V gene is TRBV20-1, the J gene TRBJ1-1, with D perhaps matching TRBD1 (5 bases). In germline, CDR1 is DFQATT, CDR2 SNEGSKA (reference sequence). The CDR3 has 15 amino acids. Trimming pared 6 bases from V and 0 bases from J, leaving 17 bases between. CDR3 DNA: TGCAGTGCCGCAACGGAACAGGAACTGAACACTGAAGCTTTCTTT. Translated, it gives CSAATEQELNTEAFF.

This clonotype was counted ten times or more. The CDR3 nucleotides are TGCGCCAGCAGCCAAGATCTACCCAAGGGCAATCAGCCCCAGCATTTT. Protein sequence: CASSQDLPKGNQPQHF. J is TRBJ1-5 and V is TRBV4-1; no firm D call. CDR3 length: 16 residues. Deletions cut 0 bases from V and 2 bases from J, with 11 bases between. Germline-derived CDR1 and CDR2 are MGHRA and YSYEKL.

This chain connects TRBV6-6 to TRBJ1-2, with TRBD1 identical over 8 bases. The length of the CDR3 is 12 residues. J lost 5 bases, V lost 6 bases, and 2 bases had no gene match. The V gene's germline CDR1 is MNHNY and CDR2 SVGAGI (reference sequence). CDR3 coding DNA: TGTGCCAGCAGGACAGGGGTGTATGGCTACACCTTC. The encoded protein is CASRTGVYGYTF.